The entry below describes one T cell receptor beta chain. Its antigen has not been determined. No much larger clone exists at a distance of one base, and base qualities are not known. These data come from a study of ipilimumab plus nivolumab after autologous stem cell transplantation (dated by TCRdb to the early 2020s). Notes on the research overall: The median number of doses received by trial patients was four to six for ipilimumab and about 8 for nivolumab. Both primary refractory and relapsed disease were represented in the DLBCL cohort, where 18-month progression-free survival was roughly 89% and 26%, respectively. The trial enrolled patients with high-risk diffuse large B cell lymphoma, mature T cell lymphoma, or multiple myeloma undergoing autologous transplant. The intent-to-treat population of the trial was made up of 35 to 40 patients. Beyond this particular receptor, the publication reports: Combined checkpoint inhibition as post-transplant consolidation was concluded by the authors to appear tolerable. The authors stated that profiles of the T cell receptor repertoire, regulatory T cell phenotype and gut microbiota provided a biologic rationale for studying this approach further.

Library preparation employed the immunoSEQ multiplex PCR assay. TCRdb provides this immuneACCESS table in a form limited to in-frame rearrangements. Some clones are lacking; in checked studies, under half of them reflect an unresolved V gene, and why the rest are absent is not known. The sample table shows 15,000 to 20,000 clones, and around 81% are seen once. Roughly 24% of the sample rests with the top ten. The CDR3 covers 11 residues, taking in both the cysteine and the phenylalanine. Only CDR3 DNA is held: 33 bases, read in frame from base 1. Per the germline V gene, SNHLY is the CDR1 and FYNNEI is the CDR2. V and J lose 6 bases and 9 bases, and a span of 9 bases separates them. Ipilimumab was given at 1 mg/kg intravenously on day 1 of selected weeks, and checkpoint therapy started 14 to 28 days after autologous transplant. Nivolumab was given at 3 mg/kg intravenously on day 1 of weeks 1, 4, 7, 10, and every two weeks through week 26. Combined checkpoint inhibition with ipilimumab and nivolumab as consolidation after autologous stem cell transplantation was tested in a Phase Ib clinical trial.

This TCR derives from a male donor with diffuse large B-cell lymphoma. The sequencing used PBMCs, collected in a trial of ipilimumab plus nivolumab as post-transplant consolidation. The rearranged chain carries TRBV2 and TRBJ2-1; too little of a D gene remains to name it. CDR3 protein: CASSQTSEQFF. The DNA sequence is TGTGCCAGCAGCCAAACTTCTGAGCAGTTCTTC.